This T cell receptor beta chain was recorded in a study of T cell changes during pregnancy in multiple sclerosis. This CDR3 region has 16 residues. The germline V gene has CDR1 MNHEY and CDR2 SVGAGI. The V gene end was trimmed by 4 bases and the J gene end by 6 bases; junction bases not matched to a gene: 12. Assay used: immunoSEQ multiplex PCR; TCRdb lists only in-frame clones, some missing. This table holds tens of thousands of clones, 87% found once. The sequences come from CD8+ T cells from peripheral blood mononuclear cells, collected in the first trimester of pregnancy. This sequence joins TRBV6-5 and TRBJ1-2, with 9 bases fitting TRBD1. This clonotype was sampled from a female donor with multiple sclerosis, enrolled in a pregnancy study. Here the CDR3 DNA reads TGTGCCAGCAGTTTAGTGAAAACAGGGGGCGAAAATGGCTACACCTTC. This gives the protein CASSLVKTGGENGYTF.